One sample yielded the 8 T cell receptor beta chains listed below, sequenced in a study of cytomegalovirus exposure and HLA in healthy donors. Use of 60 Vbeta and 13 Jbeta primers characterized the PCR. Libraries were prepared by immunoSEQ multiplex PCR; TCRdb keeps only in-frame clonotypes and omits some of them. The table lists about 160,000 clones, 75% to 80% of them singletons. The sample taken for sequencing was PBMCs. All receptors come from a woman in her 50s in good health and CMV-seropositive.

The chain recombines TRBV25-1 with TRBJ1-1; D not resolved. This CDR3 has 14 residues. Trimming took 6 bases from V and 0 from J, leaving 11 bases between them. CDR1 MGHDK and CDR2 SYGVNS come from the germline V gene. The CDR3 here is CASSDNQMNTEAFF. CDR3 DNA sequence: TGTGCCAGCAGCGATAACCAGATGAACACTGAAGCTTTCTTT.

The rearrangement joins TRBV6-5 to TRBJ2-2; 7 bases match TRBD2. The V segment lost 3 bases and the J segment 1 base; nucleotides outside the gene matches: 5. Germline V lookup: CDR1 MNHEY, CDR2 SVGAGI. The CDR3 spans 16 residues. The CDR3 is CASSYGGSGNTGELFF. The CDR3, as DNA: TGTGCCAGCAGTTATGGCGGGAGCGGGAACACCGGGGAGCTGTTTTTT.

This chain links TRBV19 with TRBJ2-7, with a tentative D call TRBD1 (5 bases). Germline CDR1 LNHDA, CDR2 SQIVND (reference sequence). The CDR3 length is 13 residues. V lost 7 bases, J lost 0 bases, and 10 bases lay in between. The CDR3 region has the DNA TGTGCCAGTACAGACAGAAGCTCCTACGAGCAGTACTTC. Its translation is CASTDRSSYEQYF.

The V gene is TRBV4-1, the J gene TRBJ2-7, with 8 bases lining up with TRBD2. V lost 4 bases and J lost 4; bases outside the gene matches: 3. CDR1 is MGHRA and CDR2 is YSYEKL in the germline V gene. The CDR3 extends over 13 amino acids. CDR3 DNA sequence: TGCGCCAGCAGCCCTCGGGGGGGATACGAGCAGTACTTC. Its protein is CASSPRGGYEQYF.

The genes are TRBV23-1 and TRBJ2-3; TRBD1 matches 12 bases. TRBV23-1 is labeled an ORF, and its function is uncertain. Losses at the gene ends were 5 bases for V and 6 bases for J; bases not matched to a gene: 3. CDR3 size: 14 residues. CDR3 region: CASSGDRGRDTQYF. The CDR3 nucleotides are TGCGCCAGCAGTGGGGACAGGGGGCGGGATACGCAGTATTTT.

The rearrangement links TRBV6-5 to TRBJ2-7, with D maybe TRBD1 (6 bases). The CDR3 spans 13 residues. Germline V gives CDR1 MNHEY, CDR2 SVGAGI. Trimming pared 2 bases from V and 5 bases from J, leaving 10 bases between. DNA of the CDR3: TGTGCCAGCAGTTACAGTTGGGGGCACGAGCAGTACTTC. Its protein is CASSYSWGHEQYF.

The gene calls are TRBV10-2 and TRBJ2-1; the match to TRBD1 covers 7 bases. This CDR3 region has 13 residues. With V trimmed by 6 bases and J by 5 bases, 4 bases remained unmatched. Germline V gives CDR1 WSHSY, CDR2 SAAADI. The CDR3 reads CASRTQGHNEQFF. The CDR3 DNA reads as TGCGCCAGCAGAACACAGGGGCACAATGAGCAGTTCTTC.

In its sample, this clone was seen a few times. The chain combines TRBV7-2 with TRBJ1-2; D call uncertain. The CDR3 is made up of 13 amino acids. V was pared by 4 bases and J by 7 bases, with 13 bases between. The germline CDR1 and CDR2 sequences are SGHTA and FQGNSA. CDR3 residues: CASSSPKEGGYTF. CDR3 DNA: TGTGCCAGCAGCTCCCCAAAGGAGGGTGGCTACACCTTC.